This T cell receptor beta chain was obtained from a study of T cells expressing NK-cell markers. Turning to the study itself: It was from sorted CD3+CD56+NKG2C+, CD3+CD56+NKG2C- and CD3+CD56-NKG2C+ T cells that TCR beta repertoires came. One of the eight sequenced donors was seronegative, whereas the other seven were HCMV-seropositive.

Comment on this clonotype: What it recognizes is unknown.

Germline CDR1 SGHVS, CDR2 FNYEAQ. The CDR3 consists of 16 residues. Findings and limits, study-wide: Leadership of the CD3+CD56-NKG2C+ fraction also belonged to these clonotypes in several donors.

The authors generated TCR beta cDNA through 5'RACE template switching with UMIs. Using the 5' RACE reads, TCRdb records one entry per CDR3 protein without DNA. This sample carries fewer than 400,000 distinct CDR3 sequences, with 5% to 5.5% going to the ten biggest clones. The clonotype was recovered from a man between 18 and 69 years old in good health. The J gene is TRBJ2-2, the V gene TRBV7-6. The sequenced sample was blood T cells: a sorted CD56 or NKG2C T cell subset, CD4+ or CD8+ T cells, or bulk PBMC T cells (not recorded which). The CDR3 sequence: CASSLGWAKNTGELFF.